The sequence of this TCR beta chain was determined in a study of T cell repertoires in cytomegalovirus infection. Overall study: Indications of both CMV infection and matching HLA type were provided by public TCR beta signatures. Whole-study results and caveats: The study found HLA-C-restricted CMV-specific TCR beta clonotypes dominating the ex vivo response.

Germline CDR1 reads SGHRS; CDR2 reads YFSETQ. The CDR3 runs to 15 residues. V was clipped by 4 bases and J by 6 bases; unmatched bases: 11. As regards this clonotype: Its cognate antigen is unknown.

TCRdb called the reads again in MiXCR, with one record for every CDR3 protein. The sample has about 740,000 distinct CDR3 sequences, roughly a third seen once. This sequence joins TRBV5-1 and TRBJ2-3; 7 bases map to TRBD1. The receptor's source is a human donor in good health (CMV status not recorded). Some clones in this sample may be carry-over from other donors' samples. The sample comprised PBMCs. The CDR3 DNA reads TGCGCCAGCAGCCAGGGACAGATTGTTCAGGATACGCAGTATTTT. This translates into CASSQGQIVQDTQYF.